A single sample gave rise to the 20 T cell receptor beta chains below, sequenced in a study of blood T cells in healthy people across ages. With a J-beta primer mix and a sample-barcoded 5' primer, a second PCR ran about 6 to 11 cycles. TCRdb reprocessed the 5' RACE reads via MiXCR and lists one record per CDR3 protein. The table lists about 650,000 distinct CDR3 sequences, approximately 52% of them singletons. Sequenced: blood. The receptor source for this set is a woman older than 75 in good health.

The chain couples TRBV20-1 to TRBJ1-4; D gene ambiguous. Germline V lookup: CDR1 DFQATT, CDR2 SNEGSKA (reference sequence). The CDR3 is made up of 13 amino acids. V lost 6 bases and J 8 bases, leaving 16 bases between the germline ends. The chain's CDR3 is CSAGGGLDEKLFF. The DNA of the CDR3 is TGCAGTGCCGGAGGAGGGCTGGACGAAAAACTGTTTTTT.

With regard to this clonotype: A much bigger clone sits one base away, suggesting this may be a read error. The gene calls are TRBV20-1 and TRBJ2-5, with 8 bases matching TRBD2. The CDR3 has 15 residues. The germline V gene encodes CDR1 DFQATT and CDR2 SNEGSKA (reference sequence). The CDR3 DNA reads as TGCGGTGCTAGAGGGGAGCGGGGGTTCTTCGCGCCCCAGTACTTC. Its translation: CGARGERGFFAPQYF.

Many counts were recorded for this clonotype. The V call is TRBV6-6, the J call TRBJ2-1; D could derive from TRBD1 or TRBD2 (5 bases each). The V gene lost 2 bases and the J gene lost 7 bases, with 12 bases spanning the gap. Per germline, CDR1 MNHNY and CDR2 SVGAGI (reference sequence). This CDR3 has 14 residues. As DNA, the CDR3 is TGTGCCAGCAGTTACCCAAGGGACGGAAATGAGCAGTTCTTC. This gives the protein CASSYPRDGNEQFF.

The V call is TRBV6-5, the J call TRBJ2-1, with D maybe TRBD1 (5 bases). The V gene lost 2 bases and the J gene lost 4 bases, with 12 bases spanning the gap. The CDR3 is 15 residues long. Looked up from germline, CDR1 is MNHEY and CDR2 is SVGAGI. The CDR3 DNA reads TGTGCCAGCAGTTACATTAGGGGTCCTTACAATGAGCAGTTCTTC. Translation: CASSYIRGPYNEQFF.

Details on this clonotype: One end of the junction varies from germline; a read error may be responsible. The genes are TRBV12-3 or TRBV12-4 and TRBJ2-1; TRBD1 is a possible D gene (7 bases). The CDR3 sequence is 17 residues long. CDR3 coding DNA: TGTGCCAGCAGTTTAGCCCCAGGGGGGCAATCCTACGATGAGCAGTTCTTC. It yields the protein CASSLAPGGQSYDEQFF.

This chain uses TRBV29-1 with TRBJ2-2, with TRBD1 matching over 7 bases. The J segment lost 5 bases and the V segment lost 0 bases, leaving 6 bases of the junction unmatched. CDR3 size: 15 residues. Looked up from germline, CDR1 is SQVTM and CDR2 is ANQGSEA. CDR3 sequence: CSVEDTTGSTGELFF. CDR3 DNA sequence: TGCAGCGTTGAAGACACGACAGGGTCTACCGGGGAGCTGTTTTTT.

This chain uses TRBV20-1 with TRBJ2-1; 8 nucleotides agree with TRBD1. Germline CDR1 reads DFQATT; CDR2 reads SNEGSKA (reference sequence). The CDR3 totals 14 residues. The V and J ends lost 2 bases and 9 bases, in that order; junction bases with no gene match: 9. CDR3 protein: CSARPQGALFEQFF. DNA for the CDR3: TGCAGTGCTAGACCTCAGGGGGCCCTCTTTGAGCAGTTCTTC.

The chain uses TRBV6-6 and TRBJ2-7; D remains ambiguous. Germline values: CDR1 MNHNY, CDR2 SVGAGI (reference sequence). V dropped 5 bases and J dropped 2 bases, with 7 bases sitting between them. The CDR3 covers 12 residues. CDR3 loop: CASSTDPYEQYF. The CDR3 nucleotides are TGTGCCAGCAGTACGGACCCCTACGAGCAGTACTTC.

This clonotype appeared a single time. This chain connects TRBV20-1 to TRBJ1-4; D is uncertain. Germline loops: CDR1 DFQATT, CDR2 SNEGSKA (reference sequence). V dropped 4 bases and J dropped 0 bases, with 12 bases sitting between them. This CDR3 has 15 residues. This CDR3 is CSATLGEATNEKLFF. As DNA, the CDR3 is TGCAGTGCTACTCTTGGGGAGGCAACTAATGAAAAACTGTTTTTT.

The chain couples TRBV29-1 to TRBJ2-2; D tentatively fits TRBD1 or TRBD2 (5 bases each). The CDR3 totals 15 residues. The ends were cut back, 5 bases at V and 4 bases at J, with 17 bases in the middle. CDR1 and CDR2 (germline): SQVTM, ANQGSEA. The CDR3 DNA is TGCAGCGTTAGGGGACCGACGGGATCCACCGGGGAGCTGTTTTTT. This gives the protein CSVRGPTGSTGELFF.

This sequence joins TRBV6-5 and TRBJ2-1; tentatively, D is TRBD1 or TRBD2 (5 bases each). V was cut by 8 bases and J by 4 bases, with 12 bases left in between. The CDR3 runs 13 residues. Germline V CDR1 and CDR2: MNHEY, SVGAGI. The CDR3 spells CASGTAQYNEQFF. CDR3 DNA: TGTGCCAGCGGGACCGCCCAATACAATGAGCAGTTCTTC.

The gene calls are TRBV5-1 and TRBJ1-2; 7 nucleotides agree with TRBD1. The CDR3 is made up of 14 amino acids. Germline lookup yields CDR1 SGHRS and CDR2 YFSETQ. J gave up 6 bases and V 0 bases, and 5 bases lay outside the gene matches. The CDR3 DNA follows: TGCGCCAGCAGCTTGGGGGACAGCGTTGATGGCTACACCTTC. It specifies CASSLGDSVDGYTF.

This clonotype was counted many times. The chain combines TRBV20-1 with TRBJ2-3; 10 bases fit TRBD2. V lost 3 bases to trimming and J lost 5 bases; unmatched junction nucleotides: 8. Germline lookup yields CDR1 DFQATT and CDR2 SNEGSKA (reference sequence). The CDR3 covers 15 residues. CDR3 DNA: TGCAGTGCTAGCTCCCCCCAGCGGGGGGGAGATACGCAGTATTTT. It codes for CSASSPQRGGDTQYF.

This clonotype appeared many times. J is TRBJ2-1 and V is TRBV10-3; the D is unclear. The length of the CDR3 is 12 residues. The V gene's germline CDR1 is ENHRY and CDR2 SYGVKD. V lost 3 bases and J lost 6, with 6 bases in between. CDR3 sequence reads: CAISDFANEQFF. The CDR3 bases are TGTGCCATCAGTGATTTCGCCAATGAGCAGTTCTTC.

This clonotype was seen more than once but under ten times. Possible read error: a much larger clone is one base away. The rearrangement uses TRBV6-6 and TRBJ2-5, with D perhaps TRBD2 (6 bases). Germline V gives CDR1 MNHNY, CDR2 SVGAGI (reference sequence). This CDR3 contains 14 residues. V was cut by 5 bases and J by 1 base, with 11 bases left in between. CDR3 loop: CASSDGGAQETQYF. The CDR3 nucleotides read TGTGCCAGCAGTGACGGAGGGGCCCAAGAGACCCAGTACTTC.

As to this clonotype: This may be a read error, as it is one base from a much larger clone. The rearrangement links TRBV5-4 to TRBJ2-1; D possibly uses TRBD1 or TRBD2 (5 bases each). CDR3 length equals 14 residues. Germline V CDR1 and CDR2: SGHNT, YYREEE (reference sequence). CDR3 sequence: CTSSLGVREHEQFF. The CDR3, as DNA: TGTACCAGCAGCTTGGGGGTGAGGGAGCATGAGCAGTTCTTC.

CDR3 loop: CSAGQGKDEQYF. CDR3 in DNA: TGCAGCGCCGGACAGGGCAAGGACGAGCAGTACTTC. This sequence joins TRBV29-1 and TRBJ2-5; 8 bases are a match to TRBD1. The J call may not be correct, given that the DNA end is closer to TRBJ2-7. CDR1 is SQVTM, CDR2 ANQGSEA, per germline. The CDR3 runs to 12 residues.

Ten or more counts support this clonotype. The chain has TRBV6-6 and TRBJ2-7; no reliable D call. This CDR3 spans 15 amino acids. Germline V gene sequence: CDR1 MNHNY, CDR2 SVGAGI (reference sequence). Trimming pared 2 bases from V and 5 bases from J, leaving 16 bases between. The CDR3 spells CASSYGRSEPHEQYF. In DNA form, the CDR3 reads TGTGCCAGCAGTTACGGACGGTCGGAGCCCCACGAGCAGTACTTC.

The rearrangement uses TRBV12-3 or TRBV12-4 and TRBJ1-2; D gene unclear. The CDR3 loop spans 13 amino acids. The V end was cut by 3 bases, the J end by 2 bases, with 7 bases between. CDR3 in DNA: TGTGCCAGCAGTTTTACCTCAAACTATGGCTACACCTTC. This translates into CASSFTSNYGYTF.

This clonotype was recorded many times. The genes are TRBV29-1 and TRBJ2-7; TRBD2 matches 7 bases. Trimming cost V 1 base and J 6 bases; bases outside gene matches: 6. This CDR3 comprises 13 residues. Germline CDR1 is SQVTM and CDR2 is ANQGSEA. The CDR3: CSVEVQAGVEQYF. CDR3 sequence (DNA): TGCAGCGTTGAAGTTCAGGCGGGGGTCGAGCAGTACTTC.